Shown below are 22 T cell receptor beta chains from a single sample sequenced in a study of shared clonotypes between healthy human individuals. Produced via immunoSEQ multiplex PCR; TCRdb's table is partial and in-frame only. This sample has about 500,000 clones, with approximately 77% found just once. The material sequenced was PBMCs. Receptors were obtained from a woman between 35 and 50 years old in good health. Some clones in this sample may be carry-over from other donors' samples.

The J gene is TRBJ1-4, the V gene TRBV2, with D uncertain. Germline assignment: CDR1 SNHLY and CDR2 FYNNEI. V was shortened by 5 bases and J by 3 bases, with 16 bases between the two germline ends. This CDR3 is built from 16 residues. CDR3 coding DNA: TGTGCCAGCAGTTCCGGACGGCCTACGGCTAATGAAAAACTGTTTTTT. Encoded protein: CASSSGRPTANEKLFF.

This sequence joins TRBV30 and TRBJ2-5; 8 positions match TRBD2. With V trimmed by 3 bases and J by 3 bases, 12 bases remained unmatched. The germline V gene encodes CDR1 GTSNPN and CDR2 SVGIG (reference sequence). The CDR3 length is 16 residues. This CDR3 is CAWRAPRGGVEETQYF. DNA of the CDR3: TGTGCCTGGAGGGCCCCTCGGGGGGGGGTAGAAGAGACCCAGTACTTC.

CDR3 region: CSVEDSGGKTQYF. CDR3 nucleotides: TGCAGCGTTGAAGATTCCGGGGGAAAGACCCAGTACTTC. This sequence joins TRBV29-1 and TRBJ2-5; weak D call: TRBD2 (6 bases). The germline CDR1 and CDR2 sequences are SQVTM and ANQGSEA. Trimming removed 0 bases at V and 6 bases at J, with 11 bases between. The CDR3 loop spans 13 amino acids.

The chain joins TRBV11-2 to TRBJ2-2; D not resolved. With 3 bases removed from V and 8 bases from J, the gap between germline ends came to 7 bases. Germline CDR1 SGHAT, CDR2 FQNNGV. The CDR3 runs 12 residues. The CDR3 sequence: CASSFSWGELFF. CDR3 bases: TGTGCCAGCAGCTTCAGTTGGGGGGAGCTGTTTTTT. The entire variable domain, with the rest obtained from reference TRBV11-2 and TRBJ2-2, is as follows: EAGVAQSPRYKIIEKRQSVAFWCNPISGHATLYWYQQILGQGPKLLIQFQNNGVVDDSQLPKDRFSAERLKGVDSTLKIQPAKLEDSAVYLCASSFSWGELFFGEGSRLTVL.

To note about this clone: The likely explanation is a read error, given a far larger clone one base away. The chain joins TRBV4-3 to TRBJ2-5, with unresolved D. Near its end, the DNA agrees better with TRBJ2-7, so the J call may be wrong. Germline V gene sequence: CDR1 LGHNA, CDR2 YSLEER. The CDR3 contains 14 residues. The CDR3 loop is CASSQRGIGSEQYF. In DNA form, the CDR3 reads TGCGCCAGCAGCCAAAGAGGTATCGGAAGCGAGCAGTACTTC.

The chain carries TRBV28 and TRBJ2-2; TRBD1 aligns across 8 bases. V gave up 5 bases and J gave up 5 bases; unmatched junction bases: 13. The CDR3 has 17 residues. Germline CDR1 MDHEN, CDR2 SYDVKM. The CDR3 loop reads CASSLTGRQGSTGELFF. In DNA, the CDR3 is TGTGCCAGCAGTCTCACCGGGAGACAGGGGTCAACCGGGGAGCTGTTTTTT.

This clone came up once. The gene calls are TRBV6-1 and TRBJ1-5, with D possibly matching TRBD1 (6 bases). Trimming left V 8 bases short and J 3 bases short, with 14 bases between. The CDR3 runs 14 residues. Looked up from germline, CDR1 is MNHNS and CDR2 is SASEGT. In DNA, the CDR3 is TGTGCCAGCCGCCGGGGGGCGGACAATCAGCCCCAGCATTTT. This translates into CASRRGADNQPQHF.

The chain links TRBV14 to TRBJ2-1; D is undetermined. This CDR3 has 14 amino acids. Trimming removed 4 bases at V and 6 bases at J, with 13 bases between. CDR1 is SGHDN, CDR2 FVKESK, per germline. The CDR3 nucleotides read TGTGCCAGCAGCCGGGTAGATTGGGGCAATGAGCAGTTCTTC. Amino acids: CASSRVDWGNEQFF.

The table lists this clone with a count of one. V usage is TRBV27 and J usage is TRBJ2-6, with unresolved D. Germline V gene lookup returns CDR1 MNHEY and CDR2 SMNVEV (reference sequence). The CDR3 sequence is 13 residues long. The V gene lost 3 bases and the J gene lost 0 bases, with 0 bases spanning the gap. In nucleotides, the CDR3 is TGTGCCAGCAGTTTCTCTGGGGCCAACGTCCTGACTTTC. Translating it yields CASSFSGANVLTF. Complete variable domain (other parts from reference TRBV27 and TRBJ2-6): EAQVTQNPRYLITVTGKKLTVTCSQNMNHEYMSWYRQDPGLGLRQIYYSMNVEVTDKGDVPEGYKVSRKEKRNFPLILESPSPNQTSLYFCASSFSGANVLTFGAGSRLTVL.

V is TRBV7-2 and J is TRBJ2-1; tentatively, D is TRBD2 (6 bases). CDR1 and CDR2 from the germline V gene are SGHTA and FQGNSA. V was trimmed by 1 base and J by 1 base, leaving 8 bases between them. The CDR3 is 15 amino acids. As DNA, the CDR3 is TGTGCCAGCAGCTTAGTGGGGACTTCCTACAATGAGCAGTTCTTC. This encodes CASSLVGTSYNEQFF.

A word on this clone: The CDR3 does not close with the conserved phenylalanine or tryptophan, likely indicating a read error. The chain joins TRBV6-4 to TRBJ2-2, with D hard to call. This CDR3 has 13 amino acids. CDR1 and CDR2 from the germline V gene are MRHNA and SNTAGT. The CDR3 DNA reads as TGTGCCAGCAGTGCGGACGACACCAGGGAGCTGTTTCTT. Translated, it gives CASSADDTRELFL.

The genes are TRBV9 and TRBJ1-5; 7 bases map to TRBD1. This CDR3 region has 14 residues. J lost 4 bases, V lost 3 bases, and 4 bases had no gene match. Per germline, CDR1 SGDLS and CDR2 YYNGEE. The chain's CDR3 is CASSEGQLNQPQHF. The CDR3 DNA reads as TGTGCCAGCAGCGAGGGACAGTTGAATCAGCCCCAGCATTTT.

This clone came up once. The chain uses TRBV7-2 and TRBJ2-7; D call uncertain. The CDR3 is 14 amino acids. V was pared by 5 bases and J by 6 bases, with 17 bases between. Germline V gene lookup returns CDR1 SGHTA and CDR2 FQGNSA. The CDR3 nucleotides are TGTGCCAGCAGCCCATACGCTGGGTCTCGCGAGCAGTACTTC. This encodes CASSPYAGSREQYF.

A word on this clone: A far larger clone is one nucleotide away, so this likely arose from a read error. The sample holds other DNA sequences that translate to the same CDR3. The rearrangement links TRBV30 to TRBJ2-2; D might be TRBD1 (5 bases). Germline loops: CDR1 GTSNPN, CDR2 SVGIG (reference sequence). This CDR3 region has 11 residues. The CDR3 protein is CATGNTGELFF. In DNA, the CDR3 is TGTGCTACAGGGAACACCGGGGAGCTGTTTTTT.

The table lists this clone with a count of one. As DNA, the CDR3 is TGTGCCAGTAGTACGGCCGGGTCTCGGGAGCAGTTCTTC. This gives the protein CASSTAGSREQFF. The rearrangement links TRBV19 to TRBJ2-1; D gene unclear. The CDR3 is 13 residues long. The V end was cut by 4 bases, the J end by 10 bases, with 14 bases between. Germline CDR1 reads LNHDA; CDR2 reads SQIVND (reference sequence).

The chain joins TRBV18 to TRBJ1-5, with 8 positions matching TRBD1. V lost 2 bases to trimming and J lost 5 bases; unmatched junction nucleotides: 2. There are 14 residues in the CDR3. Germline CDR1 KGHSH, CDR2 LQKENI. CDR3 coding DNA: TGTGCCAGCTCACCATCAGGGGGCTATCAGCCCCAGCATTTT. Amino acids: CASSPSGGYQPQHF.

The rearrangement joins TRBV9 to TRBJ2-1; D is undetermined. Per the germline V gene, CDR1 is SGDLS and CDR2 is YYNGEE. This CDR3 region has 13 residues. Trimming cost V 0 bases and J 9 bases, with 10 bases left between them. CDR3: CASSVVMLSEQFF. CDR3 DNA sequence: TGTGCCAGCAGCGTAGTTATGCTCAGTGAGCAGTTCTTC.

As concerns this clone: A read error likely explains this, since a far larger clone differs by one base. The chain carries TRBV9 and TRBJ2-3; 10 bases agree with TRBD1. The CDR3 totals 16 residues. V dropped 4 bases and J dropped 1; count of bases not matched to a gene: 6. Germline CDR1 SGDLS, CDR2 YYNGEE. The CDR3 DNA sequence: TGTGCCAGCAGCAGACGGACAGGGGGAGGCACAGATACGCAGTATTTT. Translating gives CASSRRTGGGTDTQYF.

The chain couples TRBV6-1 to TRBJ2-5, with 13 bases identical to TRBD2. Germline V gene data show CDR1 as MNHNS and CDR2 as SASEGT. The CDR3 spans 18 residues. V shed 4 bases and J 1 base; nucleotides not matched to a gene: 9. The CDR3: CASSVHRGLAGPQETQYF. CDR3 nucleotide sequence: TGTGCCAGCAGTGTTCACAGGGGACTAGCGGGGCCCCAAGAGACCCAGTACTTC.

V usage is TRBV5-1 and J usage is TRBJ2-3, with TRBD1 identical over 7 bases. Looked up from germline, CDR1 is SGHRS and CDR2 is YFSETQ. The CDR3 covers 15 residues. V trimming: 4 bases; J trimming: 2 bases; junction bases outside the gene matches: 7. The CDR3 sequence is CASSPRQGTTDTQYF. CDR3 coding DNA: TGCGCCAGCAGCCCCCGACAGGGTACCACAGATACGCAGTATTTT.

The V call is TRBV7-3, the J call TRBJ2-1; D remains ambiguous. The CDR3 has 14 amino acids. V gave up 5 bases and J gave up 0 bases, with 8 bases separating them. Germline values: CDR1 SGHTA, CDR2 FQGTGA. The CDR3 DNA sequence: TGTGCCAGCAGCCAATTTAGCTCCTACAATGAGCAGTTCTTC. Protein product: CASSQFSSYNEQFF.

V is TRBV30 and J is TRBJ1-1; no reliable D call. Trimming took off 2 bases at V and 1 base at J, with 2 bases between the two ends. This CDR3 spans 11 amino acids. CDR1 and CDR2 (germline): GTSNPN, SVGIG (reference sequence). This chain's CDR3 is CAWSWNTEAFF. CDR3 nucleotide sequence: TGTGCCTGGAGTTGGAACACTGAAGCTTTCTTT.